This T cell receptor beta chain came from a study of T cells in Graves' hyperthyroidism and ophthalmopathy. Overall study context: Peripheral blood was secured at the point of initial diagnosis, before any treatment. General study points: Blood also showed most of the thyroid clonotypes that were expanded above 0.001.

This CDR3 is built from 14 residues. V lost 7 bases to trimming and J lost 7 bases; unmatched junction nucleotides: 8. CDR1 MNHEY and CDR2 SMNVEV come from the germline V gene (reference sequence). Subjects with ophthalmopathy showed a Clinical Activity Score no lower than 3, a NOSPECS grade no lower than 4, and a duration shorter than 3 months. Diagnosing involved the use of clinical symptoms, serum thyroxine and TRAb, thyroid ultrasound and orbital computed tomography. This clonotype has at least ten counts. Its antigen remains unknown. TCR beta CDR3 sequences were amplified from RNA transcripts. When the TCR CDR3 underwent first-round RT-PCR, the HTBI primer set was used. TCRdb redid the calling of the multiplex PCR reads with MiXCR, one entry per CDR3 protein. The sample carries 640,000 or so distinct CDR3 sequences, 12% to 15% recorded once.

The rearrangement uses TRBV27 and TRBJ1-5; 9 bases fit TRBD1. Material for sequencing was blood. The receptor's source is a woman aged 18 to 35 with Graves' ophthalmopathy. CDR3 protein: CASNDGTGYQPQHF. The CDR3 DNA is TGTGCCAGCAACGACGGGACAGGGTACCAGCCCCAGCATTTT.